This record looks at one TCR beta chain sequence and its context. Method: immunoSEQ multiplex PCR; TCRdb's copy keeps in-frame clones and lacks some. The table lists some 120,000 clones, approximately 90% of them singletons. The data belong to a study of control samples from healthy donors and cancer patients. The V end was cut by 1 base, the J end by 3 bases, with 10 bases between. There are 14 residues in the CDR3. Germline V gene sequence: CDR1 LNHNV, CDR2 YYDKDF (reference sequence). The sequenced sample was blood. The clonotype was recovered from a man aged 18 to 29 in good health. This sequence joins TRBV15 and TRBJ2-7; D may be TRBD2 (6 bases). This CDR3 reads CATSRGRGNYEQYF. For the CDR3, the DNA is TGTGCCACCAGCAGAGGGCGGGGCAACTACGAGCAGTACTTC.